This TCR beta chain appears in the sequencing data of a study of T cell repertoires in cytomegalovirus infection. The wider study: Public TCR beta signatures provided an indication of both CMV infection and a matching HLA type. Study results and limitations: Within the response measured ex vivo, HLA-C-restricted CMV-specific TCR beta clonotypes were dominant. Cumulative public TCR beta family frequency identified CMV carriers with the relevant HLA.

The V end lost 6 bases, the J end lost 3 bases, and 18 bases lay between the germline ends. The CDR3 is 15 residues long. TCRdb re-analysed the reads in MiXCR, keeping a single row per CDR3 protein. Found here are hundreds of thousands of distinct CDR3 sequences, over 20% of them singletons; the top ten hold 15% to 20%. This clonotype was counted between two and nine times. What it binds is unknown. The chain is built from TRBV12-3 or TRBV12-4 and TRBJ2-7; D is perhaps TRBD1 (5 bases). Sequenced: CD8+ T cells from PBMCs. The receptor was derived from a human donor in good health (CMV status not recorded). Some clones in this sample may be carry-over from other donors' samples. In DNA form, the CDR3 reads TGTGCCAGCAGCCCCGGTGGGCAGGGAAACTACGAGCAGTACTTC. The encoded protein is CASSPGGQGNYEQYF.